These T cell receptor beta chains were read from a single sample in a study of blood T cell repertoires in COVID-19. Sequencing used immunoSEQ multiplex PCR; TCRdb keeps in-frame clones, though not all of them. The sample yields about 340,000 clones, roughly nine tenths seen once. Material: PBMCs or T cells enriched from blood (not recorded which). These receptors were collected from a woman in her 30s who had recovered from COVID-19. The conserved cysteine and the conserved F or W are not part of the CDR3 here. The size entry is marked missing in some rows and otherwise reads once, few, many or a size class.

j_call clone_size v_call cdr3_aa
TRBJ2-5 once TRBV5-1 ASSLSARGAGETQY
TRBJ2-3 . TRBV7-8 ASSLDGSLDTDTQY
TRBJ2-5 . TRBV29-1 SVGQGAPETQY
TRBJ1-4 once TRBV7-8 ASSSTGFATNEKLF
TRBJ1-1 . TRBV28 ATTIGGSGAF
TRBJ2-1 . TRBV10-3 AISGVPYNEQF
TRBJ2-7 once TRBV27 ASSKSSGSPYEQY
TRBJ1-2 . TRBV5-1 ASSLNYRDGRGYT
TRBJ1-3 . TRBV11-2 ASSPGQYSGNTIY
TRBJ1-5 . TRBV28 ASSLGGQGHQPQH
TRBJ1-6 once TRBV5-3 ARSSDRGVAIVNSPLH
TRBJ2-7 once TRBV5-1 ASSLNRGYEQY
TRBJ1-2 once TRBV6-5 ASSYRQGGYGYT
TRBJ1-1 . TRBV19 ASMWGDTEAF
TRBJ1-5 . TRBV29-1 SAGQGPNQPQH
TRBJ2-7 . TRBV15 ATSRAPNRGPYEQY
TRBJ2-6 . TRBV5-5 ASSLQLTGGLGSGANVLT
TRBJ2-1 . TRBV6-4 ASSDLYGTRSNEQF
TRBJ2-1 once TRBV7-9 ASSLGLAGGQF
TRBJ2-1 once TRBV11-2 ASSLSGLLNEQF
TRBJ1-1 . TRBV28 ASGTSTTINTEAF
TRBJ2-7 . TRBV3-1/TRBV3-2 ASSQLGSEQY